The clone carrying this T cell receptor beta chain was seen more than once but under ten times. The source of the sample is a study of cytomegalovirus exposure and HLA in healthy donors. Study summary: T cells numbering around 180 million yielded some 120 million unique TCR beta sequences in an earlier analysis.

This PCR relied on a set of 60 Vbeta primers and 13 Jbeta primers. The assay was immunoSEQ multiplex PCR, and TCRdb's table has in-frame clones only and misses some. The repertoire has 140,000 to 150,000 clones, around 75% of them found once; the top ten carry about 4.5%. Sequencing input: PBMCs. The receptor comes from a man aged 55 to 70 in good health and CMV-seronegative.

The CDR3 DNA reads TGCGCCAGCAGCCCCCGAGGGGAGGGGACCGGGGAGCTGTTTTTT. Its translation is CASSPRGEGTGELFF. The chain uses TRBV5-1 and TRBJ2-2; 7 nucleotides align to TRBD2. V was clipped by 4 bases and J by 5 bases; unmatched bases: 8. The CDR3 contains 15 residues. The germline CDR1 and CDR2 sequences are SGHRS and YFSETQ.